The clone carrying this T cell receptor (beta chain) was seen a few times. The table came from immunoSEQ multiplex PCR; TCRdb's copy has only in-frame clones and leaves some out. This table holds a few hundred thousand clones, roughly 89% found once. This entry comes from a study of blood T cell repertoires in COVID-19. V dropped 3 bases and J dropped 5; count of bases not matched to a gene: 9. Looked up from germline, CDR1 is ENHRY and CDR2 is SYGVKD. The CDR3 runs to 15 residues. Adults between about 18 and 89 years of age took part from 24 US areas. What the recovered Cohort 3 donors had was two negative PCRs, clearance, or symptom resolution.

The chain employs TRBV10-3 and TRBJ2-7, with TRBD2 identical over 8 bases. This sequence was found in a woman between 18 and 29 years old who had recovered from COVID-19. The sample consisted of PBMCs or T cells enriched from blood (not recorded which). The CDR3 sequence is CAISDHGLASDEQYF. For the CDR3, the DNA is TGTGCCATCAGTGACCACGGACTAGCATCGGACGAGCAGTACTTC.